Included here is one T cell receptor beta chain sequence, with context. Antigen unknown. Germline CDR1 and CDR2: LNHDA and SQIVND (reference sequence). The CDR3 runs 15 residues. Trimming took off 4 bases at V and 1 base at J, with 13 bases between the two ends. The PCR used 60 Vbeta and 13 Jbeta primers. The repertoire was sequenced with immunoSEQ multiplex PCR; TCRdb's copy has only in-frame clones and lacks some. Of under 40,000 clones detected, 90% appear once; the ten largest clones hold roughly 2.5%. Regarding donors, all were healthy bone marrow donors. The sample comes from a study of cytomegalovirus exposure and HLA in healthy donors. Study-wide findings and caveats: A list of approximately 160 TCR beta chains associated with cytomegalovirus was given.

The chain joins TRBV19 to TRBJ1-1; D uncertain. This sequence originates from a young woman in good health and CMV-seronegative. The sample was PBMCs. CDR3 sequence: CASSKTRGANTEAFF. The CDR3 region has the DNA TGTGCCAGTAGTAAGACCCGAGGAGCGAACACTGAAGCTTTCTTT. Full variable domain (rest looked up from reference TRBV19 and TRBJ1-1): DGGITQSPKYLFRKEGQNVTLSCEQNLNHDAMYWYRQDPGQGLRLIYYSQIVNDFQKGDIAEGYSVSREKKESFPLTVTSAQKNPTAFYLCASSKTRGANTEAFFGQGTRLTVV.